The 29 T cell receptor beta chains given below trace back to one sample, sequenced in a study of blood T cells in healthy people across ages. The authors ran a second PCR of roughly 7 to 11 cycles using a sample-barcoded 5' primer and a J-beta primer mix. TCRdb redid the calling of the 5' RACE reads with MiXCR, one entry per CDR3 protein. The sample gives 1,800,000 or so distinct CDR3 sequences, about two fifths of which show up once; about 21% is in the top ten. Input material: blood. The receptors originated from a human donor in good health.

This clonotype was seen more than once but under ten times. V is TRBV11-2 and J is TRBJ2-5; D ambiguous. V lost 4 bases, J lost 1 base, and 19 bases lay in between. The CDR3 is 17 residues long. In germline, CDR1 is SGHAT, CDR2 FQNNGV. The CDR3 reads CASSSLRTPFGQETQYF. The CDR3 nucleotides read TGTGCCAGCAGCTCCCTTAGAACTCCCTTCGGCCAAGAGACCCAGTACTTC.

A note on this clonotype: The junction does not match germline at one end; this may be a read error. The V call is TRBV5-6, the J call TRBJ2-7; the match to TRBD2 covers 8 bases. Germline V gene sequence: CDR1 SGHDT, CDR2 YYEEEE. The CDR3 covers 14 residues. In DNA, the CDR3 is TGTGCCAGCAGCCCGGGACTAGTCTCCCACGAGCAGTACTTC. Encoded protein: CASSPGLVSHEQYF. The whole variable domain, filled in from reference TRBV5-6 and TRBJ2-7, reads DAGVTQSPTHLIKTRGQQVTLRCSPKSGHDTVSWYQQALGQGPQFIFQYYEEEERQRGNFPDRFSGHQFPNYSSELNVNALLLGDSALYLCASSPGLVSHEQYFGPGTRLTVT.

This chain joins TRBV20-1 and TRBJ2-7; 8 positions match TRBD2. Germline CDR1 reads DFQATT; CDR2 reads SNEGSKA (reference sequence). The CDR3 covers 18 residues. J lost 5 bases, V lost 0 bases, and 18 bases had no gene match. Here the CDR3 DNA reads TGCAGTGCTAGAGAACCCATGATGCCGGGACTAGGGTTCAACGAGCAGTACTTC. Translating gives CSAREPMMPGLGFNEQYF.

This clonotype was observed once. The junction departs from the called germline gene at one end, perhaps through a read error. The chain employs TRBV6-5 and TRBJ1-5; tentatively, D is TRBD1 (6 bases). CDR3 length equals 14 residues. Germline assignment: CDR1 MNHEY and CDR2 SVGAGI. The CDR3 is CASNYRETGQPQHF. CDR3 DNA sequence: TGTGCCAGCAATTACAGGGAAACGGGGCAGCCCCAGCATTTT.

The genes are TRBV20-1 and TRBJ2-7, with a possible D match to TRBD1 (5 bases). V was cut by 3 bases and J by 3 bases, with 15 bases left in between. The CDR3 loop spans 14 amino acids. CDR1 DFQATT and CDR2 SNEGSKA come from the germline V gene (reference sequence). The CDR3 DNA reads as TGCAGTGCTAGTTATCGCAGGGAATACTACGAGCAGTACTTC. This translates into CSASYRREYYEQYF.

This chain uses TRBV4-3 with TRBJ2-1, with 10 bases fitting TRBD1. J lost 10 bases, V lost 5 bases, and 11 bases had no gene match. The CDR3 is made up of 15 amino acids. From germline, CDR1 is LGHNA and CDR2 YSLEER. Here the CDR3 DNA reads TGCGCCAGCAGCGCGCCGGGACAGGGGTGTTGGGAGCAGTTCTTC. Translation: CASSAPGQGCWEQFF.

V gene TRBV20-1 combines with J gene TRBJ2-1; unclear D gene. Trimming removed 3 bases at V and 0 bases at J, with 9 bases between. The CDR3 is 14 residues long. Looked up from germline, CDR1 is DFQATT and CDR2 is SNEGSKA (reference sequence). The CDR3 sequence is CSASVAPSYNEQFF. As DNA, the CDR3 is TGCAGTGCTAGCGTCGCTCCCTCCTACAATGAGCAGTTCTTC.

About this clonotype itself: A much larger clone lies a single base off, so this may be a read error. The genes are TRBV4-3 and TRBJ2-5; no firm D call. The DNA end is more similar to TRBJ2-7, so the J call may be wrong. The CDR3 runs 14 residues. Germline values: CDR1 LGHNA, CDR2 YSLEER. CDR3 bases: TGCGCCAGCAGCCCCTCAAGAGGTCGCGGCGAGCAGTACTTC. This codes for CASSPSRGRGEQYF.

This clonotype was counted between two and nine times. The chain's CDR3 is CASRQGTNSYNEQFF. CDR3 in DNA: TGTGCCAGCAGACAGGGGACGAACTCCTACAATGAGCAGTTCTTC. This chain uses TRBV28 with TRBJ2-1; 7 nucleotides match TRBD1. The CDR3 is 15 residues long. CDR1 and CDR2 from the germline V gene are MDHEN and SYDVKM. The junction had 5 bases not matched to a gene; V was cut back by 6 bases and J by 0 bases. The whole variable domain, remainder taken from reference TRBV28 and TRBJ2-1, is DVKVTQSSRYLVKRTGEKVFLECVQDMDHENMFWYRQDPGLGLRLIYFSYDVKMKEKGDIPEGYSVSREKKERFSLILESASTNQTSMYLCASRQGTNSYNEQFFGPGTRLTVL.

DNA of the CDR3: TGTGCCAGCAGCTTAGACGTAGACAGATCTATAAATGGCTACACCTTC. The encoded protein is CASSLDVDRSINGYTF. The V call is TRBV7-2, the J call TRBJ1-2; TRBD1 is a possible D gene (5 bases). The CDR3 totals 16 residues. V was cut by 1 base and J by 6 bases, with 18 bases left in between. The germline gives CDR1 SGHTA, CDR2 FQGNSA.

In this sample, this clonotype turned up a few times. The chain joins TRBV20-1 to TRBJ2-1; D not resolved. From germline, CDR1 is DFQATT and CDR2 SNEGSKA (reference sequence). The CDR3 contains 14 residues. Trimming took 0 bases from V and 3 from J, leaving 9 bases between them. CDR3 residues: CSARDLESYNEQFF. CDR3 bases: TGCAGTGCTAGAGATCTTGAGAGCTACAATGAGCAGTTCTTC.

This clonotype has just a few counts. The CDR3 loop reads CASSALIGYEQYF. CDR3 bases: TGTGCCAGCAGCGCCTTAATTGGATACGAGCAGTACTTC. The V gene is TRBV7-2, the J gene TRBJ2-7; D unclear. The CDR3 totals 13 residues. The germline V and J ends were trimmed by 5 bases and 4 bases, with 12 bases remaining between them. Germline V gene lookup returns CDR1 SGHTA and CDR2 FQGNSA.

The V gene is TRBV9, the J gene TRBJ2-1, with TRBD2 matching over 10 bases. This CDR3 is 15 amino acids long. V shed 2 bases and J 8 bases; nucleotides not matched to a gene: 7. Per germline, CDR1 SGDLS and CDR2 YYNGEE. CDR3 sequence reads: CASSVSGGALDEQFF. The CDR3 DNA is TGTGCCAGCAGCGTCAGCGGGGGGGCCTTGGATGAGCAGTTCTTC.

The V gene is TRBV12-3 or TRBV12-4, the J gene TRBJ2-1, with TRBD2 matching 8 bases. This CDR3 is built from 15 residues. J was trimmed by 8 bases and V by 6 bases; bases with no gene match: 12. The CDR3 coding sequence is TGTGCCAGCAGCCCAAGCGGGGGCTCGATATATGAGCAGTTCTTC. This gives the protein CASSPSGGSIYEQFF.

The DNA for the CDR3 is TGTGCCAGCAGCCCCCGGACAGGGGGGTACGCCGGGGAGCTGTTTTTT. The encoded protein is CASSPRTGGYAGELFF. V is TRBV4-2 and J is TRBJ2-2; TRBD1 agrees at 10 bases. Germline CDR1 reads LGHNA; CDR2 reads YNFKEQ. The V gene end was trimmed by 4 bases and the J gene end by 6 bases; junction bases not matched to a gene: 8. The CDR3 is made up of 16 amino acids.

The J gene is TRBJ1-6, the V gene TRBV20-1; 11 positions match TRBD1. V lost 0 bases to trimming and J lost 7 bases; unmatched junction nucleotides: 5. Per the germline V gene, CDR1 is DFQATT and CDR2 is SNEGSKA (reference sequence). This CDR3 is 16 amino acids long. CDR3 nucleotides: TGCAGTGCTAGAGACCCGAGGACAGGGGGCAATTCACCCCTCCACTTT. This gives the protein CSARDPRTGGNSPLHF.

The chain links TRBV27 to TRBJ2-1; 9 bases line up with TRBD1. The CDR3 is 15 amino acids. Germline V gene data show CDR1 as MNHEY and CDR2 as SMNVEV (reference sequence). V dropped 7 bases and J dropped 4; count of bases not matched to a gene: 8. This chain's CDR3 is CASTAGTGSYNEQFF. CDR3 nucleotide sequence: TGTGCCAGCACCGCCGGGACAGGGAGTTACAATGAGCAGTTCTTC.

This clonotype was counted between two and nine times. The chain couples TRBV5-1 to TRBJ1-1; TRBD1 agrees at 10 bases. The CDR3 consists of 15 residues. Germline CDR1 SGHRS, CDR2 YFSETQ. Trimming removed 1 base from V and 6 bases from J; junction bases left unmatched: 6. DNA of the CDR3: TGCGCCAGCAGCTTGCGCCCGGACAGGGGGTCTGAAGCTTTCTTT. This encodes CASSLRPDRGSEAFF.

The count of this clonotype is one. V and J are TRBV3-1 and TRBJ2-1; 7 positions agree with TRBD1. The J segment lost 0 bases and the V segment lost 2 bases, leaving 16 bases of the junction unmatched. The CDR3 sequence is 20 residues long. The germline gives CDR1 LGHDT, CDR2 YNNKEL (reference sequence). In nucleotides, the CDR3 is TGTGCCAGCAGCCAAAATCCGACAGGGCGAGGCTGCCCCTCCTACAATGAGCAGTTCTTC. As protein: CASSQNPTGRGCPSYNEQFF.

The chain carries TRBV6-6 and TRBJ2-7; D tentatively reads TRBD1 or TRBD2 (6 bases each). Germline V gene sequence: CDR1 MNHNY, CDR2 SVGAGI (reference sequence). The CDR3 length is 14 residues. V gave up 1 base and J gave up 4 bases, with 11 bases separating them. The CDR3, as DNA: TGTGCCAGCAGTTACTACGGGGGCCGTTACGAGCAGTACTTC. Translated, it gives CASSYYGGRYEQYF.

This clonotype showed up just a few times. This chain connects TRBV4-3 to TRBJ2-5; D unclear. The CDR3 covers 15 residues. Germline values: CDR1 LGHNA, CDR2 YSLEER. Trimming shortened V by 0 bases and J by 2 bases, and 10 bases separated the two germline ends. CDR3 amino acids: CASSQEITVQETQYF. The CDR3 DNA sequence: TGCGCCAGCAGCCAAGAGATTACAGTTCAAGAGACCCAGTACTTC.

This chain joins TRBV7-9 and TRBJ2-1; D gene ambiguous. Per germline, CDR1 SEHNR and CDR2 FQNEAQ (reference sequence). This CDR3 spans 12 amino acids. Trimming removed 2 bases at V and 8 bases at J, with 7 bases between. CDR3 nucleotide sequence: TGTGCCAGCAGCTTAATACCGTATGAGCAGTTCTTC. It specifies CASSLIPYEQFF.

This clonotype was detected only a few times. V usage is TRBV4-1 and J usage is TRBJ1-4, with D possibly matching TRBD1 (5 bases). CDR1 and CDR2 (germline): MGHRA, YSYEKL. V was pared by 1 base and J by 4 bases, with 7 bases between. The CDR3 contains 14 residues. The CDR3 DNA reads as TGCGCCAGCAGCCAAGTTGACAGTAATGAAAAACTGTTTTTT. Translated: CASSQVDSNEKLFF.

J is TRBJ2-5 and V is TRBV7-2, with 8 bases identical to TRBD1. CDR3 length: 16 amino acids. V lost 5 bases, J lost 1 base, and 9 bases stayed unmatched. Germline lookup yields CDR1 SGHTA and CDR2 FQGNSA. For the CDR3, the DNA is TGTGCCAGCAGCCGGACAGGGAGTGGAGTCCAAGAGACCCAGTACTTC. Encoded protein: CASSRTGSGVQETQYF.

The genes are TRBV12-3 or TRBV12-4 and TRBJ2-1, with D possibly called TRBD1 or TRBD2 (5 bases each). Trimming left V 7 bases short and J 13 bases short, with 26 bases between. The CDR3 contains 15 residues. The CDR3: CASTSSPGRQETQFF. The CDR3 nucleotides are TGTGCCAGCACCTCATCCCCGGGACGTCAAGAGACCCAGTTCTTC.

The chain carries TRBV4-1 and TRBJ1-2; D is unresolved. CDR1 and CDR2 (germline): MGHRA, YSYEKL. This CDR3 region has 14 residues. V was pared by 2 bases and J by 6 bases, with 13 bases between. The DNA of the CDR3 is TGCGCCAGCAGCCAAACCGGTGGGTTTGATGGCTACACCTTC. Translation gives CASSQTGGFDGYTF.

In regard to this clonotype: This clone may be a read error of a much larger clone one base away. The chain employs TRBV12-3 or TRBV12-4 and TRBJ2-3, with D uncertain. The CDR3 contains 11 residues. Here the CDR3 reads CTSSPRDTQYF. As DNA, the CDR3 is TGTACCAGCAGTCCCCGTGATACGCAGTATTTT.

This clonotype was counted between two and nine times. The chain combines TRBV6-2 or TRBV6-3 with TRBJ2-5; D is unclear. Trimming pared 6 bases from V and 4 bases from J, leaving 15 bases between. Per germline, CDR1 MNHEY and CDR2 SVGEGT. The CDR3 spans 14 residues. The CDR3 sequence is CASRSVWERETQYF. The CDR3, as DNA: TGTGCCAGCAGGTCGGTGTGGGAACGAGAGACCCAGTACTTC.

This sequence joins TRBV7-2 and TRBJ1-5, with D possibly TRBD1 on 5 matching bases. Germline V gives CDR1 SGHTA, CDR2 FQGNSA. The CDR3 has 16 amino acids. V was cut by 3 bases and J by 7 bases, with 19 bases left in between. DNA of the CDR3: TGTGCCAGCAGCTTTATATCAGGGTTTCTAGGGCAGCCCCAGCATTTT. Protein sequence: CASSFISGFLGQPQHF.